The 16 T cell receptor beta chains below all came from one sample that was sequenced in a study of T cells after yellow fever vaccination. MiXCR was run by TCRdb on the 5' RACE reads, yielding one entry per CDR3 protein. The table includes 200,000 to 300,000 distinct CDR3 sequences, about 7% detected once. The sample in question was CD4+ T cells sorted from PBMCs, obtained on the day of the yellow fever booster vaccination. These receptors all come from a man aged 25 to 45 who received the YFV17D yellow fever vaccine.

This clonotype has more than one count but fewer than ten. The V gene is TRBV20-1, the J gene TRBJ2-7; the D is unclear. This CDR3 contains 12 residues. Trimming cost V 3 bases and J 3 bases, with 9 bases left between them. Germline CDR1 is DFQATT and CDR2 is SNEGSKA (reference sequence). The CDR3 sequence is CSASRTLYEQYF. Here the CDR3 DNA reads TGCAGTGCTAGCCGGACCCTCTACGAGCAGTACTTC.

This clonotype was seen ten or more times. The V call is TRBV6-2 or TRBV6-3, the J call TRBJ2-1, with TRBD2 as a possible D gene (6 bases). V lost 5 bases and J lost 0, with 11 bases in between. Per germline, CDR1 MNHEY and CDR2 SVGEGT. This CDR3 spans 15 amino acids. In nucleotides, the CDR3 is TGTGCCAGCAGTCTAGCGACGCCCTCCTACAATGAGCAGTTCTTC. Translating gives CASSLATPSYNEQFF.

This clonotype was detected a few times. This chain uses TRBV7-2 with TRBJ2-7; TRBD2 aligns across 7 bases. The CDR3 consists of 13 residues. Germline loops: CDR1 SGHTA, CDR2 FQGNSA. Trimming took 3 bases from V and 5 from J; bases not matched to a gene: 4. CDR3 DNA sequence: TGTGCCAGCAGCTTTACTAGCGACCACGAGCAGTACTTC. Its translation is CASSFTSDHEQYF.

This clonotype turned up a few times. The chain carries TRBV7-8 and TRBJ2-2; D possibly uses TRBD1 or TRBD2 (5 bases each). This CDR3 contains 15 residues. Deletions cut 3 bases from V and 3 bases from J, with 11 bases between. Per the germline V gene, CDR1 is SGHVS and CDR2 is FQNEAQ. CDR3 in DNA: TGTGCCAGCAGCTTCCGGGACCCTCACACCGGGGAGCTGTTTTTT. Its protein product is CASSFRDPHTGELFF.

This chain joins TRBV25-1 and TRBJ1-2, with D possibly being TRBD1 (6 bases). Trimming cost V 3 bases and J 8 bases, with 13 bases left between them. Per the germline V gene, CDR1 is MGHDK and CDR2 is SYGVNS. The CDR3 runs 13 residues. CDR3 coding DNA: TGTGCCAGCAGTGACCGCAGGGGAGGGGGCTACACCTTC. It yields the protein CASSDRRGGGYTF.

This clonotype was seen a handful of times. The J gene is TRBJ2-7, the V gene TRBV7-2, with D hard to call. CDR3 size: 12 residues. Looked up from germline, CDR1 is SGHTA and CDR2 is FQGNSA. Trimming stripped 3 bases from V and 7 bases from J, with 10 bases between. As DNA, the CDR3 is TGTGCCAGCAGCTTGGTAGGGATAGAGCAGTACTTC. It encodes CASSLVGIEQYF.

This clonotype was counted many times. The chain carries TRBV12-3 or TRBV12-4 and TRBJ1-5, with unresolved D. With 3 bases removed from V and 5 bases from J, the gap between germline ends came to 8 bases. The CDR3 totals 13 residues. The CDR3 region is CASSFSTDQPQHF. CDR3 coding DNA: TGTGCCAGCAGTTTTTCCACGGATCAGCCCCAGCATTTT.

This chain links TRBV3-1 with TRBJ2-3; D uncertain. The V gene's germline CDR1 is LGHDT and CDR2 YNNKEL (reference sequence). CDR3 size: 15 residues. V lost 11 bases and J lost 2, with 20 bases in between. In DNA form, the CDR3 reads TGTGCCTGCACCCAAGCTTTCTCAACCACAGATACGCAGTATTTT. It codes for CACTQAFSTTDTQYF.

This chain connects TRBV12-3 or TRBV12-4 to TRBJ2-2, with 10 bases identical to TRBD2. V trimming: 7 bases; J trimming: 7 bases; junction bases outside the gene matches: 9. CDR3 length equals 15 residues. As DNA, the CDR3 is TGTGCCAGCACCTGGACTAGCGGTTATGTCGGGGAGCTGTTTTTT. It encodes CASTWTSGYVGELFF.

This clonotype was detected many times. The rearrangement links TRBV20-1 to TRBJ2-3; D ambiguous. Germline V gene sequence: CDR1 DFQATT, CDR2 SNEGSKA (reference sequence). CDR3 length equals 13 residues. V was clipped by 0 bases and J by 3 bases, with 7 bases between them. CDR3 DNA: TGCAGTGCTAGAGAGTTGGTTACAGATACGCAGTATTTT. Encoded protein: CSARELVTDTQYF.

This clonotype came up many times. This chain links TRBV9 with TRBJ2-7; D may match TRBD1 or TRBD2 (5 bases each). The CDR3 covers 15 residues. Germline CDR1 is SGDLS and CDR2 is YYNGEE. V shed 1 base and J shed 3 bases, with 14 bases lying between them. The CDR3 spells CASSVSAGRHYEQYF. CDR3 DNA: TGTGCCAGCAGCGTATCGGCAGGGAGACACTACGAGCAGTACTTC.

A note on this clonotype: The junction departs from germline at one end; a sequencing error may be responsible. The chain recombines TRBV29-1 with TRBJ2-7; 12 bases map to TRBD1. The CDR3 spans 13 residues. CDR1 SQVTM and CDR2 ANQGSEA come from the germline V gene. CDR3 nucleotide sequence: TGCAGCACCTCCGGGACAGGGGGCTACAAGCAGTACTTC. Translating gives CSTSGTGGYKQYF.

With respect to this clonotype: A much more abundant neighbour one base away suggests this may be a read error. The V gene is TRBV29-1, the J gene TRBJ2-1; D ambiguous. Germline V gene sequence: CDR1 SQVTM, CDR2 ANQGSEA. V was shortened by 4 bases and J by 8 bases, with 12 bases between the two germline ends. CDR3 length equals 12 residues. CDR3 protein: CSVVRQEHEQFF. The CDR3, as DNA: TGCAGCGTTGTACGCCAGGAACATGAGCAGTTCTTC.

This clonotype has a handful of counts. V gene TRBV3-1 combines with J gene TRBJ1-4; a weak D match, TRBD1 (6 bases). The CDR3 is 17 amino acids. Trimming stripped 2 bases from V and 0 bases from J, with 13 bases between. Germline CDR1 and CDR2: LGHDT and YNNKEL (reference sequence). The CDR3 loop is CASSQNRQVATNEKLFF. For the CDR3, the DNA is TGTGCCAGCAGCCAAAACCGACAGGTTGCAACTAATGAAAAACTGTTTTTT.

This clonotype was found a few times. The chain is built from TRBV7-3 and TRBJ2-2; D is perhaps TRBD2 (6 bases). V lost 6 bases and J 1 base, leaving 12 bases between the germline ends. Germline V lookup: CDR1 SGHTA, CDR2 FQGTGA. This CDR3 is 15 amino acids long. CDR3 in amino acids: CASSSGLVNTGELFF. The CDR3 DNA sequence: TGTGCCAGCAGTTCGGGACTGGTGAACACCGGGGAGCTGTTTTTT.

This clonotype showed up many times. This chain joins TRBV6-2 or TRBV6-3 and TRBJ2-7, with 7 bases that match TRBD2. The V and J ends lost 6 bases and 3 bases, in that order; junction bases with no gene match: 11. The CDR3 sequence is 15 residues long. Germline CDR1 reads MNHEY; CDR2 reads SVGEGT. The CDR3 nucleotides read TGTGCCAGCAGCTCTCCCCCGACGGGAGGCTACGAGCAGTACTTC. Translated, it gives CASSSPPTGGYEQYF.